This T cell receptor (beta chain) is from a study of beta chain features in type 1 diabetes. Notes on the study in general: Shorter TCRB CDR3s, moderately but significantly so, were found in Type 1 diabetes patients in all four CD4+ subsets.

This clone was detected a few times. What it binds is unknown. The whole isolated RNA underwent reverse transcription, so sequencing captured expressed TCRB transcripts. Method: immunoSEQ multiplex PCR; TCRdb's copy keeps in-frame clones and lacks some. Among around 50,000 clones listed, around 45% were seen once. Germline loops: CDR1 MDHEN, CDR2 SYDVKM. The CDR3 contains 16 residues. V lost 7 bases, J lost 1 base, and 17 bases lay in between. The sequence came from a man aged 25 to 45 with type 1 diabetes. V is TRBV28 and J is TRBJ2-1, with D maybe TRBD2 (6 bases). Sequenced input: stem cell memory CD4+ T cells from blood. This chain's CDR3 is CASTSFPGESYNEQFF. The CDR3 DNA sequence: TGTGCCAGCACCTCATTCCCGGGAGAGTCCTACAATGAGCAGTTCTTC.